The next 9 T cell receptor beta chains were all read from a single sample in a study of human T cells and chemical hapten exposure. TCRdb analysed the RACE reads with MiXCR anew, one entry per CDR3 protein. Counted here are 380,000 or so distinct CDR3 sequences, more than 4.5% occurring once; the ten biggest clones make up under 2.5%. The time point: patch test 1, 2 weeks after DPC sensitization. Treatment in this sample: therapeutic diphenylcyclopropenone sensitization with weekly scalp DPC. The specimen was whole blood, collected in connection with sensitization to the hapten diphenylcyclopropenone (DPC). Every receptor here comes from a woman between 45 and 65 years old with alopecia areata. Some clones in this sample may be carry-over from other donors' samples.

The genes are TRBV4-3 and TRBJ2-7; D is uncertain. The germline V gene has CDR1 LGHNA and CDR2 YSLEER. The V gene lost 1 base and the J gene lost 0 bases, with 10 bases spanning the gap. The CDR3 is 15 residues long. The chain's CDR3 is CASSQARSVSYEQYF. CDR3 sequence (DNA): TGCGCCAGCAGCCAAGCGAGGAGCGTCTCCTACGAGCAGTACTTC.

This clonotype occurred many times. The chain links TRBV28 to TRBJ1-6; D gene unclear. V was clipped by 5 bases and J by 7 bases, with 15 bases between them. The CDR3 covers 15 residues. Germline V gene data show CDR1 as MDHEN and CDR2 as SYDVKM. CDR3 region: CASSLVTVGNSPLHF. CDR3 DNA sequence: TGTGCCAGCAGTCTCGTGACGGTGGGGAATTCACCCCTCCACTTT.

This chain links TRBV12-3 or TRBV12-4 with TRBJ1-6, with D perhaps matching TRBD1 (5 bases). CDR3 length: 15 amino acids. Between the trimmed V and J ends, which lost 2 bases and 8 bases, there was a span of 13 bases. CDR3 bases: TGTGCCAGCAGTTTATTTGGGGCTCGGGATTCACCCCTCCACTTT. This translates into CASSLFGARDSPLHF.

This clonotype was recorded a few times. The chain recombines TRBV7-9 with TRBJ2-7; a possible D gene is TRBD1 (5 bases). Trimming pared 5 bases from V and 6 bases from J, leaving 14 bases between. The CDR3 runs to 13 residues. Germline V lookup: CDR1 SEHNR, CDR2 FQNEAQ (reference sequence). The CDR3 DNA reads as TGTGCCAGCAGCCCTCCGACAGAGACCGAGCAGTACTTC. Encoded protein: CASSPPTETEQYF.

Ten or more counts support this clonotype. The chain recombines TRBV5-6 with TRBJ2-6; D is uncertain. The germline V and J ends were trimmed by 1 base and 4 bases, with 3 bases remaining between them. The CDR3 extends over 13 amino acids. In germline, CDR1 is SGHDT, CDR2 YYEEEE. The CDR3 sequence: CASSLWGANVLTF. CDR3 nucleotides: TGTGCCAGCAGCTTGTGGGGGGCCAACGTCCTGACTTTC.

The chain uses TRBV15 and TRBJ2-1; 9 bases match TRBD1. Germline CDR1 and CDR2: LNHNV and YYDKDF (reference sequence). The V gene end was trimmed by 5 bases and the J gene end by 10 bases; junction bases not matched to a gene: 9. This CDR3 contains 14 residues. CDR3 bases: TGTGCCACCAGCTCCCGGGACAGGGATGAGGAGCAGTTCTTC. Its translation: CATSSRDRDEEQFF.

In this sample, this clonotype turned up many times. The CDR3 is CASSSGRATEAFF. CDR3 nucleotides: TGTGCCAGCAGTTCCGGCAGGGCCACTGAAGCTTTCTTT. The chain is built from TRBV27 and TRBJ1-1; tentative D call: TRBD1 (5 bases). Trimming shortened V by 4 bases and J by 4 bases, and 10 bases separated the two germline ends. Per germline, CDR1 MNHEY and CDR2 SMNVEV (reference sequence). This CDR3 has 13 residues.

This clonotype was counted between two and nine times. Here the CDR3 DNA reads TGTGCCAGCAGTGAAGCGGGACTAGCGGGAGATAATGAGCAGTTCTTC. Translating it yields CASSEAGLAGDNEQFF. The chain recombines TRBV2 with TRBJ2-1; 14 nucleotides agree with TRBD2. The CDR3 runs 16 residues. CDR1 is SNHLY, CDR2 FYNNEI, per germline. With V trimmed by 0 bases and J by 7 bases, 2 bases remained unmatched. Together with reference TRBV2 and TRBJ2-1, the CDR3 gives the full variable domain: EPEVTQTPSHQVTQMGQEVILRCVPISNHLYFYWYRQILGQKVEFLVSFYNNEISEKSEIFDDQFSVERPDGSNFTLKIRSTKLEDSAMYFCASSEAGLAGDNEQFFGPGTRLTVL.

This clonotype appeared many times. The CDR3 region has the DNA TGTGCCACCAGTGATTCCGGGACCTTTTTGGGCTCCTACAATGAGCAGTTCTTC. This translates into CATSDSGTFLGSYNEQFF. The V call is TRBV24-1, the J call TRBJ2-1; D assignment may be TRBD1 or TRBD2 (5 bases each). Germline V lookup: CDR1 KGHDR, CDR2 SFDVKD. This CDR3 is 18 amino acids long. The ends were cut back, 2 bases at V and 0 bases at J, with 16 bases in the middle.